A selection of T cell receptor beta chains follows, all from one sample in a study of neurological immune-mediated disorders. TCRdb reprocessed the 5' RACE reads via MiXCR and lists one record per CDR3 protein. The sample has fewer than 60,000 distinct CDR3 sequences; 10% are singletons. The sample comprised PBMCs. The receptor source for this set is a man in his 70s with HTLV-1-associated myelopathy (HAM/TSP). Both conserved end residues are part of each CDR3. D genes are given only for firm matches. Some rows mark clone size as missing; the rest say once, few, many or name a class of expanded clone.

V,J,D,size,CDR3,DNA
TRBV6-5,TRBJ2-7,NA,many,CASSPYSGGSYEQYF,TGTGCCAGCAGTCCTTATTCGGGTGGCTCCTACGAGCAGTACTTC
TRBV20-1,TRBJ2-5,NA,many,CSASTGTQYF,TGCAGTGCTAGTACCGGGACCCAGTACTTC
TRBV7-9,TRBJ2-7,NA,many,CASSPDVSLGEQYF,TGTGCCAGCAGCCCAGATGTGTCGTTAGGTGAGCAGTACTTC
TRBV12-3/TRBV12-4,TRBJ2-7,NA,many,CASSSVSVEQYF,TGTGCCAGCAGTTCTGTTTCCGTCGAGCAGTACTTC
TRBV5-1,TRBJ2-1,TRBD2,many,CASSLAGLAGGLQEQFF,TGCGCCAGCAGCTTGGCCGGACTAGCGGGAGGCCTCCAGGAGCAGTTCTTC
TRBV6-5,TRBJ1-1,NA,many,CASSSGLLGGTEAFF,TGTGCCAGCAGTTCAGGACTACTCGGAGGCACTGAAGCTTTCTTT
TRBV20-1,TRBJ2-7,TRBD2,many,CSALSPGLASYEQYF,TGCAGTGCTCTCTCTCCGGGACTAGCATCCTACGAGCAGTACTTC
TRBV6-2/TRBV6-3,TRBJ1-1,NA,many,CASSRGEGEAFF,TGTGCCAGCAGTCGCGGTGAAGGTGAAGCTTTCTTT
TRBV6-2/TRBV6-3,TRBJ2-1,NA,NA,CASSFWGAAYNEQFF,TGTGCCAGCAGTTTTTGGGGAGCCGCCTACAATGAGCAGTTCTTC
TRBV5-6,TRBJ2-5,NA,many,CASSPGTPPETQYF,TGTGCCAGCAGCCCTGGGACACCGCCAGAGACCCAGTACTTC
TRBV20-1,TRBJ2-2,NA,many,CSAEAEQIRTGELFF,TGCAGTGCCGAAGCGGAGCAAATTCGGACCGGGGAGCTGTTTTTT
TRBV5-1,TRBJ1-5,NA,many,CASSEPGGGPQHF,TGCGCCAGCAGCGAACCGGGGGGAGGGCCCCAGCATTTT
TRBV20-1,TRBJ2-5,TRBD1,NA,CSAISGGLETQYF,TGCAGTGCTATATCAGGGGGATTGGAGACCCAGTACTTC
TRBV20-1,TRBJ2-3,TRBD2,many,CSARRAGASTDTQYF,TGCAGTGCTAGGCGAGCGGGGGCTAGCACAGATACGCAGTATTTT
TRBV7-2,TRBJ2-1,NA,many,CASSVDFGSYNEQFF,TGTGCCAGCAGCGTGGACTTTGGCTCCTACAATGAGCAGTTCTTC
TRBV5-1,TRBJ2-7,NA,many,CASSLYVRPGSVEQYF,TGCGCCAGCAGCTTGTATGTTAGGCCCGGGAGCGTCGAGCAGTACTTC
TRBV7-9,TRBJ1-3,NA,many,CASSLYSGNTIYF,TGTGCCAGCAGCCTCTACTCTGGAAACACCATATATTTT
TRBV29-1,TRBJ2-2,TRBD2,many,CSVLSGSGSGELFF,TGCAGCGTTTTAAGCGGGAGCGGTAGCGGGGAGCTGTTTTTT
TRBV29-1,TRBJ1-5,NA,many,CSVRDSNQPQHF,TGCAGCGTTAGGGACAGCAATCAGCCCCAGCATTTT
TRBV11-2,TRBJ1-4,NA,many,CASSPRTATNEKLFF,TGTGCCAGCAGCCCTCGAACAGCAACTAATGAAAAACTGTTTTTT
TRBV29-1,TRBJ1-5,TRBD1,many,CSVSVGQGFQPQHF,TGCAGCGTTTCGGTTGGACAGGGGTTTCAGCCCCAGCATTTT
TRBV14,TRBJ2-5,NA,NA,CAISHRLVRQETQYF,TGTGCCATCAGCCACCGACTAGTAAGGCAAGAGACCCAGTACTTC
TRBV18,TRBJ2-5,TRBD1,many,CASSPPYTGEETQYF,TGTGCCAGCTCACCACCTTATACAGGGGAAGAGACCCAGTACTTC
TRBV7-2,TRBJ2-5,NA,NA,CASSPERQTQYF,TGTGCCAGCAGCCCGGAGCGTCAGACCCAGTACTTC
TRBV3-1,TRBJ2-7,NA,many,CASSQGAYEQYF,TGTGCCAGCAGCCAAGGGGCATACGAGCAGTACTTC
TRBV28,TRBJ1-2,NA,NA,CASSSGTTIYGYTF,TGTGCCAGCAGTTCGGGGACAACTATCTATGGCTACACCTTC
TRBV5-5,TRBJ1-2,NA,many,CASSFRAANYGYTF,TGTGCCAGCAGCTTCCGGGCAGCTAACTATGGCTACACCTTC
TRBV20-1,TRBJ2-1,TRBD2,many,CSASPSQREHEQFF,TGCAGTGCTTCTCCTAGCCAGCGGGAGCACGAGCAGTTCTTC
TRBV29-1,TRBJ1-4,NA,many,CSVEGSSNEKLFF,TGCAGCGTTGAGGGGTCTAGTAATGAAAAACTGTTTTTT
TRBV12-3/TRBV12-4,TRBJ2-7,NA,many,CASSFLGGEQYF,TGTGCCAGCAGTTTCCTGGGGGGCGAGCAGTACTTC
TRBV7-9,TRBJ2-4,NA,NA,CASSLVPGTNIQYF,TGTGCCAGCAGCTTAGTGCCTGGAACAAACATTCAGTACTTC
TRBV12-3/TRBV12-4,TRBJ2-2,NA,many,CASSLSSGNTGELFF,TGTGCCAGCAGTTTGTCCAGCGGGAACACCGGGGAGCTGTTTTTT
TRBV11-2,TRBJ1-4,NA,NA,CASSLRGGEKLFF,TGTGCCAGCAGCTTAAGGGGCGGGGAAAAACTGTTTTTT
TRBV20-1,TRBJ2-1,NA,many,CSARDGGNPSSYNEQFF,TGCAGTGCTAGAGATGGGGGTAACCCTAGCTCCTACAATGAGCAGTTCTTC
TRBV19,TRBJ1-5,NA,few,CASRRVGNSNQPQHF,TGTGCCAGCCGACGTGTGGGGAATAGCAATCAGCCCCAGCATTTT
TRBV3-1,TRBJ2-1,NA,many,CASSSTSGNNEQFF,TGTGCCAGCAGCTCTACTAGTGGCAATAATGAGCAGTTCTTC
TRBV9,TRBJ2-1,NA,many,CASSVAWGSYNEQFF,TGTGCCAGCAGCGTAGCTTGGGGTAGTTACAATGAGCAGTTCTTC
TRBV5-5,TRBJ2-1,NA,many,CASSQRTGPKSNEQFF,TGTGCCAGCAGCCAACGAACGGGCCCCAAGAGCAATGAGCAGTTCTTC
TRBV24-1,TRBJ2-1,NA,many,CATSDWRGGKTEQFF,TGTGCCACCAGTGATTGGAGGGGAGGTAAGACTGAGCAGTTCTTC
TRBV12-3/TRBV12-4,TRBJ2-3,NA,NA,CASSFGGRSTDTQYF,TGTGCCAGCAGTTTCGGAGGGAGGAGCACAGATACGCAGTATTTT
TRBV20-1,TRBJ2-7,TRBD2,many,CSGEGETYEQYF,TGCAGTGGGGAGGGTGAGACCTACGAGCAGTACTTC
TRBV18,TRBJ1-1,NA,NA,CASSPRRDLGAFF,TGTGCCAGCTCACCCCGTCGGGACCTTGGAGCTTTCTTT
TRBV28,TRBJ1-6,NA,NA,CANIPSKGNNTPLHF,TGTGCCAACATCCCTTCAAAAGGAAATAATACACCCCTCCACTTT
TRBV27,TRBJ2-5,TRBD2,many,CASSLEGGYETQYF,TGTGCCAGCAGTTTAGAGGGAGGGTATGAGACCCAGTACTTC
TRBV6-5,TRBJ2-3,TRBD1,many,CASGDSLSTDTQYF,TGTGCCAGCGGGGACAGCCTTAGCACAGATACGCAGTATTTT
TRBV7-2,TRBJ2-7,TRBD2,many,CASSWTSGYEQYF,TGTGCCAGCAGCTGGACTAGCGGGTACGAGCAGTACTTC
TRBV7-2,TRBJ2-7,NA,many,CASSLGLAAYEQYF,TGTGCCAGCAGCTTAGGGCTGGCCGCCTACGAGCAGTACTTC
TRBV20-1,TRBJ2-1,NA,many,CSARVEQPPYEQFF,TGCAGTGCTAGAGTGGAACAGCCTCCTTACGAGCAGTTCTTC
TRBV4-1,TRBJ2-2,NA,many,CASSQGYTTGELFF,TGCGCCAGCAGCCAGGGCTACACCACCGGGGAGCTGTTTTTT
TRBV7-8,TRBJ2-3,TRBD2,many,CASSLRLAGVDTQYF,TGTGCCAGCAGCTTAAGACTAGCGGGAGTAGATACGCAGTATTTT
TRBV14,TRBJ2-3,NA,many,CASSQAGANTQYF,TGTGCCAGCAGCCAAGCGGGAGCAAATACGCAGTATTTT